This T cell receptor beta chain came from a study of T cells in Graves' hyperthyroidism and ophthalmopathy. Broader study findings: Blood samples included most of the expanded thyroid clonotypes exceeding 0.001. A 13 V-J signature model discriminated ophthalmopathy versus stable hyperthyroidism.

Newly diagnosed hyperthyroidism, duration under 2 months, in patients aged 18 to 65. Thyroid ultrasound and orbital computed tomography, with clinical symptoms and serum thyroxine and TRAb, informed diagnoses. Amplification of TCR beta CDR3 regions used RNA as the template. In the first-round RT-PCR of the TCR CDR3, the HTBI primer set was used. MiXCR was run by TCRdb on the multiplex PCR reads, yielding one entry per CDR3 protein. Here the sample spans hundreds of thousands of distinct CDR3 sequences, 15% to 20% being singletons. The germline V gene has CDR1 DFQATT and CDR2 SNEGSKA (reference sequence). There are 15 residues in the CDR3. V was cut by 0 bases and J by 0 bases, with 9 bases left in between. This clonotype was picked up many times. Antigen: not known.

V usage is TRBV20-1 and J usage is TRBJ2-1; tentatively, D is TRBD1 (5 bases). The sample was blood. The clonotype originates from a woman under 40 with Graves' hyperthyroidism. The CDR3 sequence is CSARDPRASYNEQFF. For the CDR3, the DNA is TGCAGTGCTAGAGATCCCAGGGCCTCCTACAATGAGCAGTTCTTC.